Presented here are 5 T cell receptor beta chains from one specimen sequenced in a study of T cell responses to AZD1222 COVID-19 vaccine. The repertoire was sequenced with immunoSEQ multiplex PCR; TCRdb's copy has only in-frame clones and lacks some. The data contain about 110,000 clones, approximately 86% of them singletons. The sequences come from peripheral blood, collected on day 0 of AZD1222 vaccination. The receptors come from an adult in good health.

The rearrangement uses TRBV7-9 and TRBJ1-2, with a weak D call TRBD1 (5 bases). In germline, CDR1 is SEHNR, CDR2 FQNEAQ (reference sequence). The length of the CDR3 is 13 residues. V lost 5 bases and J lost 2, with 9 bases in between. The CDR3 region has the DNA TGTGCCAGCAGCCCGGGACGGAACTATGGCTACACCTTC. It yields the protein CASSPGRNYGYTF.

About this clone: The same CDR3 can be traced to other DNA sequences in this sample. The DNA of the CDR3 is TGTGCCAGCAGCGTGGGACAGGGGCACCAAGAGACCCAGTACTTC. It yields the protein CASSVGQGHQETQYF. This sequence joins TRBV9 and TRBJ2-5, with 10 bases lining up with TRBD1. This CDR3 comprises 15 residues. Trimming cost V 2 bases and J 0 bases; bases outside gene matches: 1. CDR1 and CDR2 (germline): SGDLS, YYNGEE.

This clone was counted a single time. This chain uses TRBV28 with TRBJ2-3; the match to TRBD2 covers 10 bases. Germline V gene lookup returns CDR1 MDHEN and CDR2 SYDVKM. The CDR3 loop spans 15 amino acids. V lost 4 bases and J lost 4; bases outside the gene matches: 5. CDR3 in DNA: TGTGCCAGCAGTTCCCCGCTAGCGGGAGCAGATACGCAGTATTTT. It yields the protein CASSSPLAGADTQYF.

The V and J genes are TRBV5-4 and TRBJ1-1, with 11 positions matching TRBD1. CDR1 SGHNT and CDR2 YYREEE come from the germline V gene (reference sequence). The CDR3 length is 14 residues. The V segment lost 4 bases and the J segment 6 bases; nucleotides outside the gene matches: 5. In DNA form, the CDR3 reads TGTGCCAGCAGCATCCGGACAGGGGGCGCTGAAGCTTTCTTT. This encodes CASSIRTGGAEAFF.

This chain joins TRBV7-2 and TRBJ1-4; D is perhaps TRBD1 (5 bases). V dropped 4 bases and J dropped 6 bases, with 12 bases sitting between them. The CDR3 totals 14 residues. The germline V gene encodes CDR1 SGHTA and CDR2 FQGNSA. Here the CDR3 reads CASSSDSADEKLFF. Written as DNA, the CDR3 is TGTGCCAGCAGCTCCGACAGCGCCGATGAAAAACTGTTTTTT.